Below, 9 T cell receptor beta chains from the same sample are listed, as sequenced in a study of high-grade serous ovarian cancer treatment subgroups. The tumor samples were collected prior to definitive surgery or chemotherapy. Method: immunoSEQ multiplex PCR; TCRdb's copy keeps in-frame clones and lacks some. The table shows approximately 330 clones, with 78% occurring only once. Sequencing input: tumor tissue. The receptors originated from a human donor with high-grade serous ovarian cancer.

This clone was observed a few times. This sequence joins TRBV27 and TRBJ1-1; TRBD1 matches at 10 bases. Germline V lookup: CDR1 MNHEY, CDR2 SMNVEV (reference sequence). Trimming at V came to 6 bases and at J to 0 bases, leaving 16 bases not matched to a gene. The CDR3 totals 19 residues. The CDR3 region has the DNA TGTGCCAGCAGGGCAATCTTAGTTAGGGACAGGGGATTGAACACTGAAGCTTTCTTT. It yields the protein CASRAILVRDRGLNTEAFF.

The V gene is TRBV10-1, the J gene TRBJ1-1; weak D call: TRBD1 (5 bases). Trimming took 11 bases from V and 3 from J, leaving 7 bases between them. Looked up from germline, CDR1 is WNHNN and CDR2 is SYGVQD (reference sequence). CDR3 length: 10 amino acids. CDR3 bases: TGCGCCCTGGGGGACACTGAAGCTTTCTTT. It specifies CALGDTEAFF.

This clone was counted only a few times. V usage is TRBV19 and J usage is TRBJ1-5; D unresolved. There are 12 residues in the CDR3. Germline assignment: CDR1 LNHDA and CDR2 SQIVND (reference sequence). Trimming cost V 2 bases and J 10 bases, with 9 bases left between them. In DNA, the CDR3 is TGTGCCAGTAGTATAAGAGAGGTCCCCCAGCATTTT. Translated, it gives CASSIREVPQHF.

J is TRBJ1-6 and V is TRBV5-1, with 8 bases identical to TRBD1. V lost 3 bases and J lost 5; bases outside the gene matches: 4. Germline values: CDR1 SGHRS, CDR2 YFSETQ. The CDR3 has 15 amino acids. CDR3 protein: CASSSGQANNSPLHF. CDR3 bases: TGCGCCAGCAGCTCGGGACAGGCGAATAATTCACCCCTCCACTTT.

The chain uses TRBV4-1 and TRBJ2-1, with TRBD1 matching over 9 bases. Per germline, CDR1 MGHRA and CDR2 YSYEKL. The trim removed 3 bases at V and 3 bases at J, leaving 6 bases unmatched. This CDR3 comprises 16 residues. The CDR3 sequence is CASSQMGQGDYNEQFF. Written as DNA, the CDR3 is TGCGCCAGCAGCCAGATGGGACAGGGAGACTACAATGAGCAGTTCTTC.

This clone came up a few times. The rearrangement uses TRBV4-2 and TRBJ2-7; 9 bases line up with TRBD2. The CDR3 length is 16 residues. Germline lookup yields CDR1 LGHNA and CDR2 YNFKEQ. Germline trimming cut 3 bases from V and 6 bases from J; bases unmatched to any gene: 12. In DNA, the CDR3 is TGTGCCAGCAGCCATCCCCTGGCGGGAGGGCCGGTCGAGCAGTACTTC. It codes for CASSHPLAGGPVEQYF.

CDR3 DNA: TGTGCCAGCAGCCGAACAGGGCCCTCCTATAATTCACCCCTCCACTTT. Translation gives CASSRTGPSYNSPLHF. The chain recombines TRBV7-3 with TRBJ1-6; D may be TRBD1 (6 bases). Trimming left V 5 bases short and J 0 bases short, with 11 bases between. The CDR3 sequence is 16 residues long. Germline V CDR1 and CDR2: SGHTA, FQGTGA.

This chain connects TRBV4-1 to TRBJ2-2, with 7 bases identical to TRBD2. In germline, CDR1 is MGHRA, CDR2 YSYEKL. J lost 4 bases, V lost 4 bases, and 6 bases had no gene match. This CDR3 spans 15 amino acids. In nucleotides, the CDR3 is TGCGCCAGCAGCCTTCTGGGGGGGGGCACCGGGGAGCTGTTTTTT. Encoded protein: CASSLLGGGTGELFF.

V usage is TRBV10-3 and J usage is TRBJ2-3; 8 nucleotides align to TRBD1. The ends lost 1 base at V and 5 bases at J; junction bases unmatched: 5. The germline V gene encodes CDR1 ENHRY and CDR2 SYGVKD. This CDR3 contains 15 residues. In DNA, the CDR3 is TGTGCCATCAGTGAGTTCCAGGGGGCAAGAGATACGCAGTATTTT. Encoded protein: CAISEFQGARDTQYF.